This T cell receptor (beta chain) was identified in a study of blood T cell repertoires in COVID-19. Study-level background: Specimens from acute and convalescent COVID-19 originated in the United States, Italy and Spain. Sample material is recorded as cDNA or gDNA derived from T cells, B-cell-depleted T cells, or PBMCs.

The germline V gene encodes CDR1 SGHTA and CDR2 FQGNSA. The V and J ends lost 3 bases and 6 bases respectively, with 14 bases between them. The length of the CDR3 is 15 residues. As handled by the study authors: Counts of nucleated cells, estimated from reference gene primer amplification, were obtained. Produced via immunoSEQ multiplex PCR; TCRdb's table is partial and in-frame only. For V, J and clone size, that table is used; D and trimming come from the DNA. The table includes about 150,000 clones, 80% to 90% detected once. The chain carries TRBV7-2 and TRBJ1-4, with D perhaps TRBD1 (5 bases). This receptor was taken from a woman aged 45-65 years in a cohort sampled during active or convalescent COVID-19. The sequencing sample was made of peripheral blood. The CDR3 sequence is CASSFGGTWDEKLFF. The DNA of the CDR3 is TGTGCCAGCAGCTTTGGGGGGACGTGGGATGAAAAACTGTTTTTT.